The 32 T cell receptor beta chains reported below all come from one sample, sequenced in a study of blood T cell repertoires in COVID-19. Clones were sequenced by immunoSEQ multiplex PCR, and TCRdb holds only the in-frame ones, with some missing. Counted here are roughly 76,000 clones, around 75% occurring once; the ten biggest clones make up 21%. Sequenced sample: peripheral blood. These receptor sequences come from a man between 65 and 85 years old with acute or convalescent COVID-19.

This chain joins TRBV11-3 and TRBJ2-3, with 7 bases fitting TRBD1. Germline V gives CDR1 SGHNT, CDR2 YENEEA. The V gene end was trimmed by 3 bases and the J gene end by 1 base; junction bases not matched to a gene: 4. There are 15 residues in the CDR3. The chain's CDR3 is CASSFTGVRTDTQYF. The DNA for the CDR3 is TGTGCCAGCAGCTTTACAGGGGTCCGCACAGATACGCAGTATTTT.

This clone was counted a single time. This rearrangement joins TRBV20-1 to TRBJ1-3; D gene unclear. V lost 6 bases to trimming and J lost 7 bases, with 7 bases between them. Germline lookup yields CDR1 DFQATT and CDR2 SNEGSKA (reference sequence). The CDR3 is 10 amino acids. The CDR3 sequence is CSAGENTIYF. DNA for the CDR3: TGCAGTGCCGGTGAGAACACCATATATTTT.

CDR3 sequence (DNA): TGTGCCACCTCTACAGGGAACTCTGGAAACACCATATATTTT. This codes for CATSTGNSGNTIYF. The chain carries TRBV7-9 and TRBJ1-3; maybe TRBD1 (6 bases). The CDR3 is 14 amino acids. V was trimmed by 10 bases and J by 0 bases, leaving 13 bases between them. Germline loops: CDR1 SEHNR, CDR2 FQNEAQ (reference sequence).

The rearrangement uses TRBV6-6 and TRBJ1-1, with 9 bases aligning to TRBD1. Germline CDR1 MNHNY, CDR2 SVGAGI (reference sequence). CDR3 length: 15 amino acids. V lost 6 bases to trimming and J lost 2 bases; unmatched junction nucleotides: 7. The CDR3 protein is CASRGGQGGNTEAFF. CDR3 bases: TGTGCCAGCAGGGGGGGACAGGGTGGAAACACTGAAGCTTTCTTT.

CDR3 in amino acids: CASSSQDRSSYNSPLHF. CDR3 bases: TGTGCCAGCAGTTCCCAGGACAGGAGCTCCTATAATTCACCCCTCCACTTT. The chain joins TRBV6-2 or TRBV6-3 to TRBJ1-6; 7 bases fit TRBD1. V dropped 4 bases and J dropped 0; count of bases not matched to a gene: 6. In germline, CDR1 is MNHEY, CDR2 SVGEGT. The CDR3 has 17 amino acids.

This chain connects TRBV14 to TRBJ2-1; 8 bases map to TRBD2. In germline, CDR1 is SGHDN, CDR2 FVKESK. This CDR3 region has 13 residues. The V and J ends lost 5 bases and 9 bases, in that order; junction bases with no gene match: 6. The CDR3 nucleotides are TGTGCCAGCAGCGGACGGGGGGGTAGTGAGCAGTTCTTC. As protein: CASSGRGGSEQFF. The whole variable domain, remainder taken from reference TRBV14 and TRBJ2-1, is EAGVTQFPSHSVIEKGQTVTLRCDPISGHDNLYWYRRVMGKEIKFLLHFVKESKQDESGMPNNRFLAERTGGTYSTLKVQPAELEDSGVYFCASSGRGGSEQFFGPGTRLTVL.

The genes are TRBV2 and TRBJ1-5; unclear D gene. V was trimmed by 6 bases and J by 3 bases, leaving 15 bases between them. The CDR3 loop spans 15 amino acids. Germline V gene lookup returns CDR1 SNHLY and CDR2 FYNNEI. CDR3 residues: CASRADDMYNQPQHF. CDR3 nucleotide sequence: TGTGCCAGCAGGGCAGATGACATGTACAATCAGCCCCAGCATTTT.

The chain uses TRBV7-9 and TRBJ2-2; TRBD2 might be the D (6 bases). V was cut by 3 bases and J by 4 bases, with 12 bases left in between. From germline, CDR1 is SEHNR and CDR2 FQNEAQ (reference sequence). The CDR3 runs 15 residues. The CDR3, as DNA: TGTGCCAGCAGCTTGAGCGGGCCTGGCACCGGGGAGCTGTTTTTT. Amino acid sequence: CASSLSGPGTGELFF.

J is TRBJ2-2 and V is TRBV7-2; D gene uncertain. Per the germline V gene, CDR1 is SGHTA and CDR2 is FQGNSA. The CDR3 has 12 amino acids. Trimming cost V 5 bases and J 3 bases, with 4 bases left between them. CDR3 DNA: TGTGCCAGCAGCCACTACACCGGGGAGCTGTTTTTT. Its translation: CASSHYTGELFF.

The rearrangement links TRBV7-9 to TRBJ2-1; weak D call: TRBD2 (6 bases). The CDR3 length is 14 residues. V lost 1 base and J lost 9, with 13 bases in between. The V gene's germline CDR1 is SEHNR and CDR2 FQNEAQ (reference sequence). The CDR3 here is CASSLDLLAIEQFF. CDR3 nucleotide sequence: TGTGCCAGCAGCTTAGACCTACTAGCTATTGAGCAGTTCTTC.

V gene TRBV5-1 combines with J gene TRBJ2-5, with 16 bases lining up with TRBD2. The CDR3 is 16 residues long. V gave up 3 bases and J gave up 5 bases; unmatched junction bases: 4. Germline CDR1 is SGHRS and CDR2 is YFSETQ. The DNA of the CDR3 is TGCGCCAGCAGCTCAGCGGGACTAGCGGGAGGGGAGACCCAGTACTTC. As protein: CASSSAGLAGGETQYF.

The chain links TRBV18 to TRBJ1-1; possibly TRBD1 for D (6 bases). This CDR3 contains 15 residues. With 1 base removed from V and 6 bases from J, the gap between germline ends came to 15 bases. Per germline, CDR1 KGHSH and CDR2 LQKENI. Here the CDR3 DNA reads TGTGCCAGCTCACCACAATCAGGGGCTGGCGCTGAAGCTTTCTTT. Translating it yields CASSPQSGAGAEAFF.

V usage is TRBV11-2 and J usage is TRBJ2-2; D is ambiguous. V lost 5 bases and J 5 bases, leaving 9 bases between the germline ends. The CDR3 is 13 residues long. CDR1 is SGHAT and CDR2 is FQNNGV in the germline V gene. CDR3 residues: CASSVAETGELFF. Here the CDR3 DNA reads TGTGCCAGCAGCGTGGCGGAGACCGGGGAGCTGTTTTTT.

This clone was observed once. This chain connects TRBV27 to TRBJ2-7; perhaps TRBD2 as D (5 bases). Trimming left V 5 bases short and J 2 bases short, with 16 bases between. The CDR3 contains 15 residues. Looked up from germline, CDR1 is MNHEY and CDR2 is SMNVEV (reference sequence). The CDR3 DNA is TGTGCCAGCAGTCCCATGGGCAGCGGCCCCTACGAGCAGTACTTC. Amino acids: CASSPMGSGPYEQYF.

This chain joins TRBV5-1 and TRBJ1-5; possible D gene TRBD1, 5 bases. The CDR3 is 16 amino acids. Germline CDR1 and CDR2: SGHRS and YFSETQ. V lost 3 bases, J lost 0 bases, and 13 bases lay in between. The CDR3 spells CASSSGTDYSNQPQHF. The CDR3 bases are TGCGCCAGCAGCTCTGGGACGGACTATAGCAATCAGCCCCAGCATTTT.

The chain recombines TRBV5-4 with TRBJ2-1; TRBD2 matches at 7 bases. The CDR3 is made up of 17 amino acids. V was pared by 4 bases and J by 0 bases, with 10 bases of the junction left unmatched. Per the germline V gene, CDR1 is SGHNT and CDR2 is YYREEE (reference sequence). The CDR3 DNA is TGTGCCAGCAGCCCGAGCCTAGCGGAAAGCTCCTACAATGAGCAGTTCTTC. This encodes CASSPSLAESSYNEQFF.

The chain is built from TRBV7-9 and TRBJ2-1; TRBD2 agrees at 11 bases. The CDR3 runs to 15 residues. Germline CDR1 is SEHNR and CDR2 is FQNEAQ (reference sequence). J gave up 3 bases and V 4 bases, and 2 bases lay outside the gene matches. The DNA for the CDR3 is TGTGCCAGCAGCTCCGGGACTAGCGGCTACAATGAGCAGTTCTTC. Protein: CASSSGTSGYNEQFF.

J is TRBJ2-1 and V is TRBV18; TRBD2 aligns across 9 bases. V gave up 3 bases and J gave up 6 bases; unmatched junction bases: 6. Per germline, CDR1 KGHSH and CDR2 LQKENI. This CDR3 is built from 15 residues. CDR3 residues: CASSPAGTSSNEQFF. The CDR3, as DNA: TGTGCCAGCTCACCTGCCGGGACTAGCTCCAATGAGCAGTTCTTC.

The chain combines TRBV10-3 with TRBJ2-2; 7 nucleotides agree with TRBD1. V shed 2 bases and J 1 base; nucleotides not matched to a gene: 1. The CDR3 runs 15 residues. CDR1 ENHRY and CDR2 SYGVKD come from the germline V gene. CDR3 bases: TGTGCCATCAGTGAGGGGGACAGGAACACCGGGGAGCTGTTTTTT. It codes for CAISEGDRNTGELFF.

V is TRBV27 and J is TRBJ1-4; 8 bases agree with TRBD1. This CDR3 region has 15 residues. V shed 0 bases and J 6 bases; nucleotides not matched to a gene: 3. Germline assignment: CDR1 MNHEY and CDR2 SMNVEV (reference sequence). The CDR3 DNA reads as TGTGCCAGCAGTTTATCGGGGACAGGCCATGAAAAACTGTTTTTT. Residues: CASSLSGTGHEKLFF.

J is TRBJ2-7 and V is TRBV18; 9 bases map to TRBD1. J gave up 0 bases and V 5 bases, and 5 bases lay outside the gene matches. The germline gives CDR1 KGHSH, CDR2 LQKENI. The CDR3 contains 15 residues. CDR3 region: CASSSTGGPSYEQYF. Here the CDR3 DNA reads TGTGCCAGCTCATCTACAGGGGGCCCCTCCTACGAGCAGTACTTC.

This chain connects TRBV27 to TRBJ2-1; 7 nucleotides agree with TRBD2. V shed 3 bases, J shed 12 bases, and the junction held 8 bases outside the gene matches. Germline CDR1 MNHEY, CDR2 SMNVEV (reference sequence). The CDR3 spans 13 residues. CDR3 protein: CASSLEQRGGQFF. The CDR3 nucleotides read TGTGCCAGCAGTTTGGAGCAGCGGGGTGGGCAGTTCTTC.

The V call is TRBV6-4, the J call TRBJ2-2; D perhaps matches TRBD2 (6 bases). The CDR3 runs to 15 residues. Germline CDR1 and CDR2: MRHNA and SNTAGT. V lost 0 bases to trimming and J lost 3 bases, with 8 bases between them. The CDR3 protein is CASSDSGLYTGELFF. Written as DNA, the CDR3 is TGTGCCAGCAGTGACTCTGGACTATACACCGGGGAGCTGTTTTTT.

The CDR3 nucleotides read TGCAGCGTTGAAGGGACTGTGGGGAACCAGTACTTC. Protein sequence: CSVEGTVGNQYF. This chain uses TRBV29-1 with TRBJ2-5, with D perhaps matching TRBD2 (5 bases). V lost 1 base, J lost 10 bases, and 13 bases lay in between. CDR3 length equals 12 residues. Per germline, CDR1 SQVTM and CDR2 ANQGSEA.

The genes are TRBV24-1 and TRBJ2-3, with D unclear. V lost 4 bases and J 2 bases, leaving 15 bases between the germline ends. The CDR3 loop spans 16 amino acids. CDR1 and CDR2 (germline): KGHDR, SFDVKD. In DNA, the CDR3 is TGTGCCACCAGTGAGATTGGCCCTCTCCACACAGATACGCAGTATTTT. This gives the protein CATSEIGPLHTDTQYF.

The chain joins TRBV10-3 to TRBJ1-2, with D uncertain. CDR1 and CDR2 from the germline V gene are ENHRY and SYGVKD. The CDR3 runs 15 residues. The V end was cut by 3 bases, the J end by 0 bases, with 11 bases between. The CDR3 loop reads CAISDGPNSNYGYTF. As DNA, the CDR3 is TGTGCCATCAGTGATGGGCCAAACTCTAACTATGGCTACACCTTC.

This CDR3 is CASSTQGADTEAFF. The CDR3 region has the DNA TGTGCCAGCAGCACCCAGGGGGCGGACACTGAAGCTTTCTTT. The chain recombines TRBV7-9 with TRBJ1-1, with TRBD1 matching over 8 bases. V lost 5 bases and J lost 3; bases outside the gene matches: 5. Germline lookup yields CDR1 SEHNR and CDR2 FQNEAQ (reference sequence). This CDR3 contains 14 residues.

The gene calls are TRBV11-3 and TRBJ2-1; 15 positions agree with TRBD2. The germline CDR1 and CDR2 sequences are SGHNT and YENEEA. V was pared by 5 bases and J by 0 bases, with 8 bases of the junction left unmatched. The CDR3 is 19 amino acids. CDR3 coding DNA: TGTGCCAGCAGCGCGGGACTAGCGGGAGGCTCGAGCTCCTACAATGAGCAGTTCTTC. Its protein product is CASSAGLAGGSSSYNEQFF.

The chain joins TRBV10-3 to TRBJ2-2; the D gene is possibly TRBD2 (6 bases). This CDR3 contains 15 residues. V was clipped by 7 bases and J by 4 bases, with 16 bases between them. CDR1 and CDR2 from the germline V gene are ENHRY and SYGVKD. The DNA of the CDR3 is TGTGCCATCATGCGCACCGGGGGATTCACCGGGGAGCTGTTTTTT. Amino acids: CAIMRTGGFTGELFF.

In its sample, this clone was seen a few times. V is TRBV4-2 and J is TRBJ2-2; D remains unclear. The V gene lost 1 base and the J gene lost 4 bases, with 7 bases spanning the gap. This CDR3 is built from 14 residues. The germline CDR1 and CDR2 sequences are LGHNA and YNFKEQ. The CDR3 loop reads CASSQARSTGELFF. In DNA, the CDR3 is TGTGCCAGCAGCCAAGCAAGGAGCACCGGGGAGCTGTTTTTT.

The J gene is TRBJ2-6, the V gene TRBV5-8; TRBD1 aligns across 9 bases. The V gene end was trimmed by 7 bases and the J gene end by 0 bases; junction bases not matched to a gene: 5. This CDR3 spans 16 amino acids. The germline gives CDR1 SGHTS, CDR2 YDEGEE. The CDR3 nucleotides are TGTGCCAGCGGGACAGGGTTCACCTCTGGGGCCAACGTCCTGACTTTC. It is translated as CASGTGFTSGANVLTF.

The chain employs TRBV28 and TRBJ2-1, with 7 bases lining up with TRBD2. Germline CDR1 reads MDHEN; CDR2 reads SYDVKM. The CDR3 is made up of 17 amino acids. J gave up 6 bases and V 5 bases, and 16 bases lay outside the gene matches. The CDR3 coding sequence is TGTGCCAGCAGTCCTCCGGAGAGGGCGGGAGCTCCCAATGAGCAGTTCTTC. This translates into CASSPPERAGAPNEQFF.